This T cell receptor beta chain is drawn from a study of T cell repertoires in cytomegalovirus infection (dated by TCRdb to about 2019). Context from the whole study: Recently identified HLA-C-restricted CMV epitopes, whose presentation resists viral immunomodulation, were targeted by peptide stimulations together with well-studied HLA-B-restricted epitopes. Because public TCR beta signatures pointed to carriage of CMV infection together with the matching HLA type, the HLA type of each donor mattered for the analysis. Overall results and qualifications from the work: The ex vivo response was dominated by HLA-C-restricted CMV-specific TCR beta clonotypes, which also provided the single most frequent clonotype in two of eight donors. In both this cohort and an independent approximately 350-donor cohort, the cumulative frequency of public TCR beta family members distinguished carriers of CMV infection plus the relevant HLA type.

Read against the paper, the sample's treatment or condition label means: in vitro stimulation with specific CMV peptide epitopes to enrich CMV-specific T cells. As concerns this clonotype: Its specific antigen is unknown. Per-nucleotide qualities are absent, and no much larger clonotype sits a single base away.

Sequencing relied on an Illumina HiSeq 1500. In TCRdb, the public reads were trimmed at Q25 with fastp and aligned with MiXCR, with productive beta chains retained. Every CDR3 protein is listed once, alongside the most common genes and DNA of its rows. In this sample the table shows around 800,000 distinct CDR3 sequences, approximately 32% of which occur a single time. The top ten constitute roughly 12% of the sample. The CDR3 holds 16 amino acids from the cysteine to the phenylalanine. Only CDR3 DNA is held: 48 bases, read in frame from base 1. Reading the germline V gene gives CDR1 SGHVS and CDR2 FNYEAQ. The junction shows trimming of 8 bases on V and 5 bases on J, plus 25 bases between the germline ends.

The sample here was cultured CD8+ T cells from PBMCs, taken from culture after CMV antigen stimulation. This sequence uses TRBV7-6 and TRBJ2-7; tentative D gene TRBD2, with 8 bases matching. This receptor was identified in a human donor in good health (CMV status not recorded). Some clones in this sample may be carry-over from other donors' samples. The CDR3 protein sequence reads: CASQSPGGEGANEQYF. The nucleotide sequence reads TGTGCCAGCCAATCTCCGGGGGGGGAGGGGGCAAACGAGCAGTACTTC.